The following is a T cell receptor (beta chain) sequence with its context. Its binding antigen is unknown. It has no much larger one-base neighbor in the sample; base qualities were not kept. At diagnosis, tumor, uninvolved tumor-adjacent lung and peripheral blood were collected and then preserved as a mix of FFPE and fresh-frozen material. For TCR repertoire profiling, the blood samples were analyzed as peripheral blood mononuclear cells. The data originate from a study of T cells in localized non-small cell lung cancer (dated by TCRdb to 2018 to 2020). Study-wide context: The study analyzed T cell repertoires of 200 to 250 early-stage NSCLC patients, comparing tumors and uninvolved tumor-adjacent lungs. The cohort comprised approximately 240 treatment-naïve NSCLC patients with resected, localized lung tumors. Of the NSCLC patients, 129 were male and roughly 110 were female, and the mean age was approximately 64 years. The paper's findings and limits, for the study overall: Because multi-region sequencing of the tumors was not done, intratumor heterogeneity could not be ruled out. Because the study design was exploratory, TCR variables were selected using unadjusted p-values without false-discovery rate correction. The highest T cell clonality was observed in uninvolved tumor-adjacent lung, where clonality exceeded that of tumor, suggesting that antigenic responses were more focused in uninvolved tumor-adjacent lung. A median of about 55 of the top 100 tumor clones were detected in paired uninvolved adjacent lung, and 28 of these tumor clones were also found among the top 100 clones of the paired uninvolved adjacent lung. Longer overall survival was associated with higher T cell density in blood, whereas shorter survival was associated with higher clonality in adjacent lung.

CDR1 SQVTM and CDR2 ANQGSEA are derived from the germline V gene. The CDR3 has 12 amino acids, counting the end cysteine and phenylalanine. Only the CDR3 part of the read is kept: 36 bases, read in frame from the first base. The germline V and J ends show losses of 5 bases and 6 bases respectively, and no gene match explains 5 bases of the junction. TCR beta CDR3 regions were sequenced from DNA using the immunoSEQ Assay. From the authors' description of their analysis: To compute T cell density, TCR beta template counts were normalized to usable DNA, which was estimated by amplifying housekeeping genes. Richness was estimated with the preseqR package, extrapolating to 400,000 templates for PBMC samples and 120,000 templates for tissue samples. Clonality was defined as one minus Pielou's evenness. Tissue-enriched TCRs were identified by differential abundance testing using productive amino-acid clonotypes, minimum total count 5 and alpha 0.1. The Jaccard Index and the Morisita Overlap Index were used to measure how much the repertoires overlapped between compartments. TCR beta CDR3s were clustered by GLIPH together with public tetramer-defined viral CDR3s, and at least three viral sequences plus V-gene enrichment were required for viral motifs. TCRdb stores this immuneACCESS table with in-frame sequences only. Part of the clones is absent; in the studies checked, under half of the shortfall reflects unresolved V genes, and no reason is known for the rest. That table is the source of V, J and clone size, and D and trimming were worked out from the DNA. This sample holds about 77,000 clones; about 88% were observed only once. The ten largest clones capture 20% to 25% of the sample.

The TCR was taken from a woman aged 40 to 75 with stage I squamous cell lung carcinoma. The starting material was peripheral blood, obtained before any cancer treatment. The V gene is TRBV29-1 and the J gene is TRBJ2-3, with 7 central nucleotides matching TRBD2. The CDR3 region reads CSVSGGRDTQYF. The sequenced DNA is TGCAGCGTTTCCGGGGGGAGGGATACGCAGTATTTT.